The clone carrying this TCR beta chain was recorded many times. Its cognate antigen is unknown. This record comes from a study of CD8 T cells in ankylosing spondylitis. Overall study results and limits: There was a TCR beta motif, made of several highly homologous variants, that appeared characteristic of ankylosing spondylitis blood. Disease-linked clones displayed a CD8+ phenotype and appeared relatively rarely in peripheral blood.

TCRdb reprocessed the 5' RACE reads via MiXCR and lists one record per CDR3 protein. The sample has 200,000 to 250,000 distinct CDR3 sequences, more than 9% seen once; the top ten hold 20% to 25%. The CDR3 spans 16 residues. Germline V gene data show CDR1 as SGHRS and CDR2 as YFSETQ. V lost 4 bases, J lost 0 bases, and 6 bases stayed unmatched. This chain connects TRBV5-1 to TRBJ2-1, with 8 positions matching TRBD2. This receptor was obtained from a male donor with ankylosing spondylitis or in good health (not recorded which). The sequenced sample was blood, either unsorted or a sorted T cell fraction (not recorded which). The CDR3 sequence: CASSPGGVNSYNEQFF. DNA for the CDR3: TGCGCCAGCAGCCCCGGGGGGGTAAACTCCTACAATGAGCAGTTCTTC.